What follows are 14 T cell receptor beta chains derived from one specimen sequenced in a study of patients and donors after allogeneic stem cell transplantation. TCRdb redid the calling of the RT-PCR reads with MiXCR, one entry per CDR3 protein. The sample shows 30,000 to 40,000 distinct CDR3 sequences, roughly a third of them seen only once. Sample: blood, either unsorted or a sorted T cell fraction (not recorded which). The receptors were gathered from a human donor who was either an allogeneic HSCT recipient or a stem cell or donor lymphocyte infusion donor (not recorded which). It is not recorded whose cells these are; they may come from a transplant donor.

V is TRBV6-2 or TRBV6-3 and J is TRBJ1-1; D might be TRBD1 (6 bases). There are 13 residues in the CDR3. Between the trimmed V and J ends, which lost 5 bases and 5 bases, there was a span of 12 bases. Germline V gives CDR1 MNHEY, CDR2 SVGEGT. CDR3 nucleotide sequence: TGTGCCAGCAGTCCACGGGGGCGTACTGAAGCTTTCTTT. Protein product: CASSPRGRTEAFF.

The genes are TRBV9 and TRBJ1-2; 10 positions agree with TRBD1. V shed 4 bases, J shed 8 bases, and the junction held 11 bases outside the gene matches. CDR1 is SGDLS, CDR2 YYNGEE, per germline. The CDR3 loop spans 15 amino acids. The CDR3 spells CASSPSGTGAGGYTF. CDR3 DNA: TGTGCCAGCAGCCCGTCCGGGACAGGGGCTGGCGGCTACACCTTC.

The chain uses TRBV5-6 and TRBJ1-2, with a possible D match to TRBD1 (5 bases). Trimming removed 3 bases from V and 1 base from J, with 13 bases in between. CDR1 and CDR2 (germline): SGHDT, YYEEEE. The CDR3 runs 15 residues. In nucleotides, the CDR3 is TGTGCCAGCAGCTGGGGGGACGGCCTTAACTATGGCTACACCTTC. Translating gives CASSWGDGLNYGYTF.

The J gene is TRBJ2-5, the V gene TRBV7-9; 8 bases line up with TRBD1. Trimming took 0 bases from V and 2 from J; bases not matched to a gene: 11. The CDR3 is 18 residues long. Per germline, CDR1 SEHNR and CDR2 FQNEAQ (reference sequence). The CDR3 loop is CASSLASTPNRGQETQYF. CDR3 in DNA: TGTGCCAGCAGCTTAGCCTCCACACCTAACAGGGGGCAAGAGACCCAGTACTTC.

The rearrangement uses TRBV12-3 or TRBV12-4 and TRBJ2-2; the match to TRBD2 covers 8 bases. V was pared by 6 bases and J by 7 bases, with 4 bases of the junction left unmatched. There are 13 residues in the CDR3. CDR3 sequence (DNA): TGTGCCAGCAGGCTAGCGGGTGGCGGGGAGCTGTTTTTT. Translated, it gives CASRLAGGGELFF.

This chain connects TRBV25-1 to TRBJ1-5; tentatively, D is TRBD1 (6 bases). CDR1 is MGHDK, CDR2 SYGVNS, per germline. The germline V and J ends were trimmed by 4 bases and 1 base, with 14 bases remaining between them. This CDR3 region has 16 residues. CDR3 coding DNA: TGTGCCAGCAGTGCGACAACAGGGACCAGCAATCAGCCCCAGCATTTT. Translation: CASSATTGTSNQPQHF.

This clonotype has more than one count but fewer than ten. The chain has TRBV4-3 and TRBJ1-2; 8 nucleotides match TRBD1. The ends lost 1 base at V and 8 bases at J; junction bases unmatched: 9. Germline CDR1 LGHNA, CDR2 YSLEER. The CDR3 is made up of 15 amino acids. In DNA form, the CDR3 reads TGCGCCAGCAGCCAAGGGACGGACAGGGTGGGAGGCTACACCTTC. Translating it yields CASSQGTDRVGGYTF.

The chain joins TRBV5-1 to TRBJ1-1; TRBD1 might be the D (6 bases). Germline V gene data show CDR1 as SGHRS and CDR2 as YFSETQ. Trimming pared 3 bases from V and 1 base from J, leaving 19 bases between. The CDR3 loop spans 17 amino acids. CDR3 protein: CASSYPSGAGTNTEAFF. CDR3 DNA: TGCGCCAGCAGCTACCCCTCGGGGGCGGGAACGAACACTGAAGCTTTCTTT.

The chain employs TRBV28 and TRBJ2-3; the match to TRBD2 covers 9 bases. The germline gives CDR1 MDHEN, CDR2 SYDVKM. V lost 6 bases to trimming and J lost 1 base; unmatched junction nucleotides: 11. There are 17 residues in the CDR3. For the CDR3, the DNA is TGTGCCAGCAGCTACTTTCTGCAGCGGGGGGGCACAGATACGCAGTATTTT. It codes for CASSYFLQRGGTDTQYF.

This clonotype has only a few counts. The genes are TRBV29-1 and TRBJ1-1; no clear D gene. CDR3 length: 13 residues. Between the trimmed V and J ends, which lost 5 bases and 2 bases, there was a span of 12 bases. Germline values: CDR1 SQVTM, CDR2 ANQGSEA. In DNA, the CDR3 is TGCAGCGTTAAACGACCCTTAAACACTGAAGCTTTCTTT. Residues: CSVKRPLNTEAFF.

V and J are TRBV7-9 and TRBJ1-2, with TRBD1 matching 10 bases. The V segment lost 4 bases and the J segment 5 bases; nucleotides outside the gene matches: 10. The CDR3 has 16 residues. CDR1 and CDR2 (germline): SEHNR, FQNEAQ (reference sequence). The CDR3 is CASSSRGQGGKYGYTF. In nucleotides, the CDR3 is TGTGCCAGCAGCTCCCGAGGACAGGGGGGAAAATATGGCTACACCTTC.

The DNA for the CDR3 is TGCAGTGCTAGAGCTCCAGGGAGAGGCTACACCTTC. This gives the protein CSARAPGRGYTF. The chain uses TRBV20-1 and TRBJ1-2, with D possibly being TRBD1 (5 bases). Germline-derived CDR1 and CDR2 are DFQATT and SNEGSKA (reference sequence). V lost 1 base to trimming and J lost 8 bases, with 11 bases between them. This CDR3 comprises 12 residues.

This CDR3 reads CASSLRREVHEQYF. DNA of the CDR3: TGTGCCAGCAGTTTACGAAGGGAGGTCCACGAGCAGTACTTC. V is TRBV12-3 or TRBV12-4 and J is TRBJ2-7, with a weak D call TRBD2 (6 bases). V dropped 2 bases and J dropped 5 bases, with 13 bases sitting between them. The CDR3 has 14 residues.

The chain recombines TRBV7-6 with TRBJ2-1, with TRBD1 as a possible D gene (5 bases). Trimming left V 3 bases short and J 4 bases short, with 13 bases between. CDR3 length equals 15 residues. CDR1 is SGHVS and CDR2 is FNYEAQ in the germline V gene. CDR3 region: CASSFRRVRYNEQFF. For the CDR3, the DNA is TGTGCCAGCAGCTTTCGCAGGGTGAGGTACAATGAGCAGTTCTTC.